This is a list of T cell receptor beta chains from one sample in a study of post-analysis software for immune sequencing data. TCRdb called the PCR reads again in MiXCR, with one record for every CDR3 protein. The profile shows under 650,000 distinct CDR3 sequences, about 44% of them singletons. The sequenced material came from blood. These receptors were obtained from a girl aged 10 to 17 with multiple sclerosis. The CDR3 runs from the conserved cysteine through the conserved F or W. D genes are given only for firm matches. The size entry is marked missing in some rows and otherwise reads once, few, many or a size class.

D gene	V gene	clone size	J gene	CDR3 protein	CDR3 DNA
-	TRBV4-1	few	TRBJ2-7	CASSQDAAGLYTYEQYF	TGCGCCAGCAGCCAAGACGCAGCGGGCTTATACACCTACGAGCAGTACTTC
-	TRBV7-3	many	TRBJ2-1	CASSLTGYNEQFF	TGCGCCAGCAGCTTAACAGGATACAATGAGCAGTTCTTC
-	TRBV5-1	-	TRBJ2-7	CASSLGQAPYEQYF	TGCGCCAGCAGCTTGGGACAGGCACCCTACGAGCAGTACTTC
TRBD1	TRBV7-2	-	TRBJ2-7	CASSLAFGQGLYEQYF	TGTGCCAGCAGCTTAGCCTTCGGACAGGGTTTATACGAGCAGTACTTC
-	TRBV5-6	-	TRBJ1-4	CASSSTGRDEKLFF	TGTGCCAGCAGCTCTACAGGGCGGGATGAAAAACTGTTTTTT
-	TRBV4-1	-	TRBJ2-6	CASSENRAAGANVLTF	TGCGCCAGCAGCGAAAACCGGGCCGCTGGGGCCAACGTCCTGACTTTC
-	TRBV12-3/TRBV12-4	-	TRBJ2-1	CASSSRASSYNEQFF	TGTGCCAGCAGTTCTAGGGCTAGCTCCTACAATGAGCAGTTCTTC
-	TRBV18	-	TRBJ1-1	CASSTAAYSPATEAFF	TGTGCCAGCTCAACCGCCGCCTACAGCCCGGCCACTGAAGCTTTCTTT
-	TRBV10-3	-	TRBJ1-2	CAISESSGSYGYTF	TGTGCCATCAGTGAGTCATCAGGGTCTTATGGCTACACCTTC
-	TRBV6-1	-	TRBJ2-1	CASIEGSSYNEQFF	TGTGCCAGCATCGAGGGGAGCTCCTACAATGAGCAGTTCTTC
-	TRBV4-1	few	TRBJ2-6	CASSQDRISGANVLTF	TGCGCCAGCAGCCAAGATCGAATCTCTGGGGCCAACGTCCTGACTTTC
-	TRBV6-6	-	TRBJ1-1	CASSFIDSGDTEAFF	TGTGCCAGCAGTTTTATCGATTCCGGGGACACTGAAGCTTTCTTT
-	TRBV27	-	TRBJ2-7	CATRLGGTYEQYF	TGTGCCACTCGTCTCGGGGGCACCTACGAGCAGTACTTC
TRBD1	TRBV20-1	few	TRBJ2-3	CSATRDRARRTDTQYF	TGCAGTGCTACTCGAGACAGGGCTCGTCGCACAGATACGCAGTATTTT
-	TRBV20-1	-	TRBJ2-4	CSATPRVAPKNIQYF	TGCAGTGCTACCCCCCGGGTCGCTCCGAAAAACATTCAGTACTTC
-	TRBV28	-	TRBJ2-7	CASSLIGLSYEQYF	TGTGCCAGCAGTTTAATTGGGCTCTCCTACGAGCAGTACTTC
-	TRBV5-1	-	TRBJ2-7	CASSLDKASYEQYF	TGCGCCAGCAGCTTGGACAAGGCTTCCTACGAGCAGTACTTC
-	TRBV29-1	-	TRBJ1-2	CSVISGGDLYGYTF	TGCAGCGTTATATCCGGGGGGGACCTTTATGGCTACACCTTC
-	TRBV12-3/TRBV12-4	-	TRBJ1-2	CASRPGLDRGYTF	TGTGCCAGCAGGCCAGGGTTAGATAGAGGCTACACCTTC
-	TRBV15	many	TRBJ1-1	CATSTRQTNTEAFF	TGTGCCACCAGCACGAGACAGACGAACACTGAAGCTTTCTTT
TRBD2	TRBV7-9	-	TRBJ2-7	CARSTTGTSGYEQYF	TGTGCCCGCAGTACCACCGGGACTAGCGGCTACGAGCAGTACTTC
TRBD2	TRBV20-1	-	TRBJ2-3	CRAGVGTDTQYF	TGCAGGGCGGGAGTAGGGACAGATACGCAGTATTTT
-	TRBV12-3/TRBV12-4	-	TRBJ2-5	CASSLGRAGGETQYF	TGTGCCAGCAGTTTGGGCAGGGCCGGCGGGGAGACCCAGTACTTC
-	TRBV12-5	once	TRBJ1-2	CASGLLTRGVYGYTF	TGTGCTAGTGGTTTGTTGACCAGGGGCGTCTATGGCTACACCTTC
TRBD1	TRBV14	-	TRBJ2-3	CASSQETGDKQYF	TGTGCCAGCAGCCAAGAGACAGGGGACAAGCAGTATTTT
TRBD2	TRBV30	-	TRBJ2-4	CAWSPTGTLLAGEYF	TGTGCCTGGAGTCCTACAGGGACCTTACTAGCGGGGGAGTACTTC
TRBD1	TRBV5-1	few	TRBJ2-3	CASSLTGTVEADTQYF	TGCGCCAGCAGCTTGACCGGGACAGTAGAAGCAGATACGCAGTATTTT
TRBD1	TRBV5-1	-	TRBJ2-1	CASKQGGTYNEQFF	TGCGCCAGTAAACAGGGGGGCACCTACAATGAGCAGTTCTTC
TRBD1	TRBV27	-	TRBJ1-1	CASSFAGTGGATAFF	TGTGCCAGCAGTTTTGCGGGTACAGGGGGCGCAACAGCTTTCTTT
-	TRBV13	-	TRBJ1-1	CASSLKGGTNEAFF	TGTGCCAGCAGCTTAAAAGGAGGGACCAATGAAGCTTTCTTT
-	TRBV6-5	-	TRBJ2-1	CASRATNQETQFF	TGTGCCAGCAGGGCGACAAACCAAGAGACCCAGTTCTTC
-	TRBV7-9	few	TRBJ2-1	CASSSFTGSSYNEQFF	TGTGCCAGCAGCTCGTTTACAGGGAGCTCCTACAATGAGCAGTTCTTC
-	TRBV7-6	few	TRBJ2-1	CASSRVSYNEQFF	TGTGCCAGCAGCAGGGTCTCCTACAATGAGCAGTTCTTC
TRBD2	TRBV5-1	-	TRBJ2-1	CASSVGGAGVYNEQFF	TGCGCCAGCAGCGTCGGGGGGGCCGGTGTATACAATGAGCAGTTCTTC
-	TRBV7-7	few	TRBJ2-1	CASSASGPMKQFF	TGTGCTAGCAGCGCAAGCGGGCCAATGAAGCAGTTCTTC
-	TRBV9	few	TRBJ2-1	CASSRTLGDEQFF	TGTGCCAGCTCACGTACCCTGGGCGATGAGCAGTTCTTC
-	TRBV20-1	few	TRBJ1-1	CSAPRNTEAFF	TGCAGTGCTCCCCGGAACACTGAAGCTTTCTTT
-	TRBV12-3/TRBV12-4	-	TRBJ1-1	CASRETTVNTEAFF	TGTGCCAGCAGGGAAACGACAGTGAACACTGAAGCTTTCTTT
-	TRBV4-1	few	TRBJ1-1	CASSQESGMSTEAFF	TGCGCCAGCAGCCAAGAGTCAGGGATGAGCACTGAAGCTTTCTTT
-	TRBV11-2	-	TRBJ2-1	CASSSGPTTYNEQFF	TGTGCCAGCAGCTCTGGACCTACCACTTACAATGAGCAGTTCTTC
TRBD2	TRBV11-2	-	TRBJ2-1	CATLAGGPGEQFF	TGTGCCACCTTAGCGGGAGGGCCGGGTGAGCAGTTCTTC
-	TRBV5-1	-	TRBJ1-1	CASSLNRVDTEAFF	TGCGCCAGCAGCTTAAACAGGGTAGACACTGAAGCTTTCTTT
-	TRBV7-8	-	TRBJ1-4	CASSRSRRTNEKLFF	TGTGCCAGCAGCCGCTCTCGGAGGACTAATGAAAAACTGTTTTTT
-	TRBV5-1	-	TRBJ2-2	CASSFEGSGERFF	TGCGCCAGCAGCTTCGAAGGGTCCGGGGAGCGGTTTTTT
-	TRBV6-5	few	TRBJ2-1	CASSYSILDYNYYNEQFF	TGTGCCAGCAGTTACTCGATACTGGACTACAATTATTACAATGAGCAGTTCTTC
-	TRBV5-6	few	TRBJ2-3	CASSLVGHTQYF	TGTGCCAGCAGCCTGGTCGGGCATACGCAGTATTTT
-	TRBV12-3/TRBV12-4	-	TRBJ1-2	CASSLGGMEYGYTF	TGTGCCAGCAGTTTGGGTGGGATGGAATATGGCTACACCTTC
TRBD1	TRBV12-3/TRBV12-4	-	TRBJ2-3	CASSLERQGGDTQYF	TGTGCCAGCAGTTTAGAGCGACAGGGGGGAGATACGCAGTATTTT